The 21 T cell receptor beta chains given below trace back to one sample, sequenced in a study of esophageal squamous cell carcinoma under preoperative chemotherapy. Time point indicated: after preoperative PTX-NDP chemotherapy. Using its own MiXCR run on the PCR reads, TCRdb lists one record per CDR3 protein. This table holds 32,000 or so distinct CDR3 sequences, 40% to 60% found once. This specimen was taken from a patient given preoperative chemotherapy. These receptor sequences come from a human donor with esophageal squamous cell carcinoma. The donor label of this sample is uncertain.

The rearrangement links TRBV7-2 to TRBJ2-5, with D perhaps given as TRBD1 or TRBD2 (5 bases each). The better agreement between TRBJ2-7 and the DNA end casts doubt on the J call. This CDR3 has 12 residues. The V gene's germline CDR1 is SGHTA and CDR2 FQGNSA. CDR3 sequence: CASSRGVYEQYF. CDR3 bases: TGTGCCAGCAGCCGGGGCGTTTACGAGCAGTACTTC.

The rearrangement links TRBV7-2 to TRBJ2-5; D may be TRBD1 (5 bases). The better agreement between TRBJ2-7 and the DNA end casts doubt on the J call. From germline, CDR1 is SGHTA and CDR2 FQGNSA. CDR3 size: 13 residues. CDR3 in amino acids: CASSSHRQYEQYF. CDR3 sequence (DNA): TGTGCCAGCAGCTCCCATCGACAGTACGAGCAGTACTTC.

V and J are TRBV4-1 and TRBJ2-7; 11 bases align to TRBD1. This CDR3 comprises 15 residues. The ends lost 2 bases at V and 6 bases at J; junction bases unmatched: 6. Germline-derived CDR1 and CDR2 are MGHRA and YSYEKL. The CDR3 nucleotides read TGCGCCAGCAGCCAAAGGACAGGGGGCAATATCGAGCAGTACTTC. Amino acid sequence: CASSQRTGGNIEQYF.

This clonotype showed up many times. This chain uses TRBV6-5 with TRBJ2-5, with D maybe TRBD1 (6 bases). The CDR3 is made up of 13 amino acids. Germline CDR1 reads MNHEY; CDR2 reads SVGAGI. Deletions cut 4 bases from V and 2 bases from J, with 8 bases between. In DNA form, the CDR3 reads TGTGCCAGCAGTTCGGACAGTCAAGAGACCCAGTACTTC. It is translated as CASSSDSQETQYF.

The gene calls are TRBV6-1 and TRBJ2-5, with D unclear. Between the trimmed V and J ends, which lost 4 bases and 11 bases, there was a span of 26 bases. This CDR3 contains 16 residues. Per germline, CDR1 MNHNS and CDR2 SASEGT. CDR3 sequence (DNA): TGTGCCAGCAGTGTATCGGGCGTGTGTGCCAAAGATACGCAGTACTTC. Amino acids: CASSVSGVCAKDTQYF.

This clonotype was seen only a few times. The CDR3 nucleotides read TGTGCCAGCAGCTTGGGGCGGGGAGCCAAAGATACTCAGTACTTC. This codes for CASSLGRGAKDTQYF. J is TRBJ2-4 and V is TRBV7-8, with D tentatively TRBD2 (6 bases). V was trimmed by 3 bases and J by 12 bases, leaving 21 bases between them. Germline lookup yields CDR1 SGHVS and CDR2 FQNEAQ. The CDR3 runs to 15 residues.

In its sample, this clonotype is medium-sized (0.01 to 0.1%). This sequence joins TRBV7-2 and TRBJ2-1, with D perhaps assigned TRBD1 or TRBD2 (5 bases each). Germline CDR1 SGHTA, CDR2 FQGNSA. Trimming removed 6 bases at V and 0 bases at J, with 15 bases between. CDR3 length equals 16 residues. CDR3 sequence (DNA): TGTGCCAGCAGACCCCGCGCAGGGAGCTCCTACAATGAGCAGTTCTTC. Its protein is CASRPRAGSSYNEQFF.

This clonotype was counted only a few times. V usage is TRBV27 and J usage is TRBJ2-1; perhaps TRBD1 as D (6 bases). The J call is uncertain, as TRBJ2-7 better fits the DNA end. The CDR3 consists of 13 residues. CDR1 MNHEY and CDR2 SMNVEV come from the germline V gene (reference sequence). The CDR3: CASSRTANYEQYF. The CDR3, as DNA: TGTGCCAGCAGCAGGACAGCTAATTATGAGCAGTACTTC.

V and J are TRBV6-1 and TRBJ2-4; 8 bases are a match to TRBD2. The V gene end was trimmed by 8 bases and the J gene end by 4 bases; junction bases not matched to a gene: 4. The CDR3 runs to 13 residues. From germline, CDR1 is MNHNS and CDR2 SASEGT. The CDR3 here is CASSGGGKNIQYF. Written as DNA, the CDR3 is TGTGCCAGCTCGGGAGGGGGGAAAAACATTCAGTACTTC.

About this clonotype itself: The CDR3 does not close with the conserved phenylalanine or tryptophan, likely indicating a read error. The DNA is left out, because the CDR3 cannot be placed on it with certainty; the CDR3 is given as TCRdb lists it. CDR3 sequence reads: CASSSPPGQGQETRFL. This chain uses TRBV7-2 with TRBJ2-1; the DNA was not compared with TRBD1, the D call given in the table. Counting both end residues, the CDR3 totals 16 amino acids. Germline V lookup: CDR1 SGHTA, CDR2 FQGNSA.

This clonotype occurred many times. The V call is TRBV7-2, the J call TRBJ1-1; D is undetermined. The germline CDR1 and CDR2 sequences are SGHTA and FQGNSA. Deletions cut 0 bases from V and 1 base from J, with 9 bases between. The CDR3 consists of 15 residues. The CDR3 protein is CASSLAHTENTEAFF. CDR3 nucleotide sequence: TGTGCCAGCAGCTTAGCCCATACAGAGAACACTGAAGCTTTCTTT.

In its sample, this clonotype was seen a few times. J is TRBJ2-3 and V is TRBV6-5; unclear D gene. CDR3 length: 15 amino acids. Trimming stripped 0 bases from V and 4 bases from J, with 11 bases between. Germline V lookup: CDR1 MNHEY, CDR2 SVGAGI. This CDR3 is CASSYSGGGADTQYF. CDR3 nucleotides: TGTGCCAGCAGTTACTCCGGTGGCGGTGCAGATACGCAGTATTTT.

In nucleotides, the CDR3 is TGTGCCAGCAGGATCCAAGAGACCCAGTACTTC. This codes for CASRIQETQYF. This sequence joins TRBV11-2 and TRBJ2-5, with D unresolved. The CDR3 covers 11 residues. Germline V gives CDR1 SGHAT, CDR2 FQNNGV. Trimming stripped 6 bases from V and 1 base from J, with 3 bases between.

This clonotype was seen more than once but under ten times. V usage is TRBV7-2 and J usage is TRBJ2-1; D perhaps matches TRBD2 (6 bases). Germline CDR1 SGHTA, CDR2 FQGNSA. The V end was cut by 1 base, the J end by 10 bases, with 17 bases between. The length of the CDR3 is 15 residues. CDR3 bases: TGTGCCAGCAGCTTAGAGCGGGTAAGCTCCTACGAGCAGTTCTTC. It encodes CASSLERVSSYEQFF.

Ten or more counts support this clonotype. The J gene is TRBJ2-3, the V gene TRBV7-2, with 7 bases lining up with TRBD2. The V segment lost 4 bases and the J segment 3 bases; nucleotides outside the gene matches: 10. There are 16 residues in the CDR3. CDR1 is SGHTA and CDR2 is FQGNSA in the germline V gene. This chain's CDR3 is CASSSRGGGGTDTQYF. As DNA, the CDR3 is TGTGCCAGCAGCTCTAGGGGAGGCGGGGGAACAGATACGCAGTATTTT.

This clonotype has only a few counts. This rearrangement joins TRBV5-6 to TRBJ1-6; the D gene is possibly TRBD1 (5 bases). Germline loops: CDR1 SGHDT, CDR2 YYEEEE. The CDR3 loop spans 16 amino acids. The ends were cut back, 1 base at V and 11 bases at J, with 19 bases in the middle. This chain's CDR3 is CASSLREGTLFAPLHF. The CDR3 DNA follows: TGTGCCAGCAGCTTGAGAGAGGGGACCCTATTTGCACCCCTCCACTTT.

This clonotype was recorded at least ten times. The chain uses TRBV28 and TRBJ2-5; TRBD1 matches at 10 bases. This CDR3 has 17 amino acids. V trimming: 9 bases; J trimming: 2 bases; junction bases outside the gene matches: 15. The germline CDR1 and CDR2 sequences are MDHEN and SYDVKM. In nucleotides, the CDR3 is TGTGCCAGTTTTCCAACGATCCCGGGACAGGGGCAAGAGACCCAGTACTTC. Protein sequence: CASFPTIPGQGQETQYF.

Remarks on this clonotype: At one boundary the junction diverges from the germline segment, which might be a read error. The chain couples TRBV7-9 to TRBJ2-5, with D perhaps TRBD2 (6 bases). CDR1 and CDR2 (germline): SEHNR, FQNEAQ (reference sequence). This CDR3 region has 19 residues. The CDR3 bases are TGTGCCAGCAGCGAGGTGGCGGGGACCGGCGGCGGTGACCAAGATACCCAGTACTTC. Translated, it gives CASSEVAGTGGGDQDTQYF.

To note about this clonotype: Mismatch with germline at one junction end may stem from a read error. The rearrangement uses TRBV7-2 and TRBJ2-5; TRBD2 matches 8 bases. Germline CDR1 reads SGHTA; CDR2 reads FQGNSA. The CDR3 has 18 amino acids. The CDR3 protein is CASSLGGAGGRDKKTQYF. The CDR3 DNA follows: TGTGCCAGCAGCTTAGGAGGGGCGGGGGGCCGGGACAAAAAGACTCAGTACTTC.

The chain joins TRBV12-3 or TRBV12-4 to TRBJ2-7; perhaps TRBD1 as D (6 bases). The V end was cut by 5 bases, the J end by 6 bases, with 23 bases between. This CDR3 region has 16 residues. The CDR3 DNA reads TGTGCCAGCAGTACAGGGACGTGGATCAAATATAGCGAGCAGTACTTC. Translating gives CASSTGTWIKYSEQYF.

This clonotype was counted at least ten times. The chain combines TRBV7-2 with TRBJ1-4; the D is unclear. Germline values: CDR1 SGHTA, CDR2 FQGNSA. Deletions cut 1 base from V and 5 bases from J, with 23 bases between. The CDR3 spans 19 residues. This CDR3 is CASSLDPWSRIEENEKLFF. CDR3 nucleotide sequence: TGTGCCAGCAGCTTAGATCCGTGGTCCAGGATTGAGGAAAATGAAAAACTGTTTTTT.